The present T cell receptor (beta chain) was sequenced within a study of blood T cell repertoires in COVID-19. At the level of the study: T cells, B-cell-depleted T cells, or PBMCs supplied cDNA or gDNA.

Per the original data handling: By means of reference gene primer amplification, nucleated cell counts were estimated. Data came from immunoSEQ multiplex PCR; TCRdb stores just in-frame clones and leaves some out. Clone size and the V and J calls come from that table; the DNA yielded D and trimming. The sample lists roughly 150,000 clones, roughly 87% occurring once. Germline CDR1 SGHTA, CDR2 FQGNSA. This CDR3 has 11 residues. Trimming removed 6 bases at V and 5 bases at J, with 7 bases between. The chain recombines TRBV7-2 with TRBJ1-2; TRBD1 might be the D (6 bases). The clonotype comes from a human donor in a cohort sampled during active COVID-19. Sequenced input: peripheral blood. The CDR3 region has the DNA TGTGCCAGCAGAACAGGGTATGGCTACACCTTC. Residues: CASRTGYGYTF.